The subject of this entry is one T cell receptor (beta chain). The data belong to a study of blood T cells in healthy people across ages. Primed by a sample-barcoded 5' primer and a J-beta primer mix, a second PCR proceeded for about 6 to 11 cycles. TCRdb reprocessed the 5' RACE reads via MiXCR and lists one record per CDR3 protein. Here the sample spans about 380,000 distinct CDR3 sequences, over 45% being singletons. Sample: blood. The source is a man aged 55 to 69 in good health.

CDR3 sequence reads: CASSTLETQYF. CDR3 in DNA: TGTGCCAGCAGTACACTAGAGACCCAGTACTTC. The chain joins TRBV6-6 to TRBJ2-5; D gene uncertain. CDR1 is MNHNY and CDR2 is SVGAGI in the germline V gene (reference sequence). The CDR3 is 11 residues long. Deletions cut 5 bases from V and 4 bases from J, with 5 bases between.